This TCR beta chain emerged from a study of T cell changes during pregnancy in multiple sclerosis. V was cut by 2 bases and J by 4 bases, with 3 bases left in between. The CDR3 length is 11 residues. The germline gives CDR1 SQVTM, CDR2 ANQGSEA. Sequencing used immunoSEQ multiplex PCR; TCRdb keeps in-frame clones, though not all of them. The sample contains about 110,000 clones, more than 80% of which appear only once. The chain links TRBV29-1 to TRBJ1-3; no definite D call. The sample consisted of peripheral blood, taken before pregnancy. The sequence was obtained from a female donor with multiple sclerosis, enrolled in a pregnancy study. The CDR3 sequence: CSVEIGNTIYF. DNA of the CDR3: TGCAGCGTTGAAATAGGAAACACCATATATTTT.